This T cell receptor beta chain was retrieved from a study of blood T cell repertoires in COVID-19. Study background: Sample material is recorded as cDNA or gDNA derived from T cells, B-cell-depleted T cells, or PBMCs.

The protocol was immunoSEQ multiplex PCR, while the TCRdb copy is restricted to in-frame clones and leaves out a portion. The sample holds roughly 100,000 clones, roughly nine tenths seen once. CDR3 length: 12 residues. Germline-derived CDR1 and CDR2 are LGHDT and YNNKEL (reference sequence). Trimming pared 2 bases from V and 9 bases from J, leaving 8 bases between. The sequence came from a woman aged 80 or older in a cohort sampled during active COVID-19. The chain has TRBV3-1 (or the pseudogene TRBV3-2) and TRBJ2-1; tentative D call: TRBD1 (5 bases). Source material: peripheral blood. The CDR3 reads CASSQPGSEQFF. CDR3 DNA: TGTGCCAGCAGCCAACCAGGGTCTGAGCAGTTCTTC.